The source of this T cell receptor beta chain is a study of OX40 agonist ivuxolimab in advanced cancers. Sequencing used immunoSEQ multiplex PCR; TCRdb keeps in-frame clones, though not all of them. This table holds under 75,000 clones, over 80% found once. V dropped 1 base and J dropped 0 bases, with 9 bases sitting between them. The germline V gene has CDR1 SNHLY and CDR2 FYNNEI. CDR3 length equals 15 residues. Sample: CD4+ or CD8+ T cells sorted from blood, taken in a trial of the OX40 agonist ivuxolimab. The chain uses TRBV2 and TRBJ2-5; D is uncertain. This TCR derives from an adult with an advanced solid tumor such as melanoma, head and neck, liver or kidney cancer. The CDR3 DNA is TGTGCCAGCAGTGAAGTTGGGCAGTACCAAGAGACCCAGTACTTC. This sequence encodes CASSEVGQYQETQYF.